This entry lists 31 T cell receptor beta chains sequenced from one sample in a study of T cell responses to AZD1222 COVID-19 vaccine. TCRdb keeps only in-frame clones here, not all; method: immunoSEQ multiplex PCR. The sample carries 140,000 to 150,000 clones, roughly 93% recorded once. Sequencing was performed on peripheral blood, taken after recovery from COVID-19. These receptors all come from an adult who had recovered from COVID-19.

The genes are TRBV3-1 (or the pseudogene TRBV3-2) and TRBJ2-1, with D possibly called TRBD1 or TRBD2 (5 bases each). V was cut by 2 bases and J by 4 bases, with 18 bases left in between. Germline values: CDR1 LGHDT, CDR2 YNNKEL (reference sequence). This CDR3 comprises 17 residues. CDR3: CASSQRGVNSQYNEQFF. The CDR3, as DNA: TGTGCCAGCAGCCAAAGAGGGGTAAATTCACAGTACAATGAGCAGTTCTTC.

The chain combines TRBV5-1 with TRBJ1-5, with D possibly being TRBD1 (5 bases). Trimming took 4 bases from V and 5 from J, leaving 13 bases between them. Germline CDR1 is SGHRS and CDR2 is YFSETQ. The CDR3 has 14 amino acids. In nucleotides, the CDR3 is TGCGCCAGCAGCGCGCAGGGCAGGGATCAGCCCCAGCATTTT. It translates to CASSAQGRDQPQHF.

The rearrangement joins TRBV29-1 to TRBJ2-7; 8 bases are a match to TRBD2. Germline V gives CDR1 SQVTM, CDR2 ANQGSEA. After removal of 4 bases from V and 4 bases from J, the junction contained 24 bases not matched to a gene. The CDR3 contains 19 residues. DNA of the CDR3: TGCAGCGTTGTGGGCGTCGAACTAGCGGATGAACAAGGTCGGTACGAGCAGTACTTC. This codes for CSVVGVELADEQGRYEQYF.

The V gene is TRBV4-1, the J gene TRBJ2-6, with 12 positions matching TRBD1. This CDR3 has 18 residues. The V gene's germline CDR1 is MGHRA and CDR2 YSYEKL. The V and J ends lost 4 bases and 3 bases, in that order; junction bases with no gene match: 7. CDR3 in amino acids: CASSPEGQGAYGANVLTF. The CDR3 DNA follows: TGCGCCAGCAGCCCCGAGGGACAGGGGGCTTATGGGGCCAACGTCCTGACTTTC.

The rearrangement links TRBV7-8 to TRBJ1-5; tentatively, D is TRBD1 (5 bases). Germline CDR1 and CDR2: SGHVS and FQNEAQ. The ends were cut back, 1 base at V and 3 bases at J, with 13 bases in the middle. The CDR3 contains 16 residues. The CDR3 bases are TGTGCCAGCAGCTTAGAGGGCGGGGGATTCAATCAGCCCCAGCATTTT. Encoded protein: CASSLEGGGFNQPQHF.

The chain has TRBV2 and TRBJ2-1, with 15 bases identical to TRBD2. The ends lost 3 bases at V and 0 bases at J; junction bases unmatched: 6. CDR3 length equals 19 residues. CDR1 and CDR2 (germline): SNHLY, FYNNEI. The CDR3 region is CASSEGTSGRSSSYNEQFF. CDR3 DNA sequence: TGTGCCAGCAGTGAGGGGACTAGCGGGAGGTCTAGCTCCTACAATGAGCAGTTCTTC.

The genes are TRBV19 and TRBJ1-2, with TRBD1 identical over 8 bases. The CDR3 covers 15 residues. Germline assignment: CDR1 LNHDA and CDR2 SQIVND (reference sequence). J was trimmed by 0 bases and V by 6 bases; bases with no gene match: 6. CDR3 residues: CASSGAGGANYGYTF. The CDR3 DNA reads as TGTGCCAGTAGCGGCGCAGGGGGCGCTAACTATGGCTACACCTTC.

This chain uses TRBV9 with TRBJ2-2; the D gene is possibly TRBD1 (6 bases). The germline V gene encodes CDR1 SGDLS and CDR2 YYNGEE. V gave up 3 bases and J gave up 6 bases, with 12 bases separating them. The CDR3 contains 14 residues. CDR3 loop: CASSAAGAAGELFF. For the CDR3, the DNA is TGTGCCAGCAGCGCGGCAGGGGCGGCCGGGGAGCTGTTTTTT.

The genes are TRBV19 and TRBJ1-5, with a weak D call TRBD1 (6 bases). Germline CDR1 is LNHDA and CDR2 is SQIVND (reference sequence). V lost 7 bases and J lost 6, with 10 bases in between. The CDR3 extends over 12 amino acids. CDR3 residues: CASTQTGQPQHF. CDR3 coding DNA: TGTGCCAGTACCCAGACAGGTCAGCCCCAGCATTTT.

The rearrangement links TRBV28 to TRBJ2-3; D might be TRBD1 or TRBD2, each matching 5 bases. Germline V gene sequence: CDR1 MDHEN, CDR2 SYDVKM. CDR3 length: 14 amino acids. Trimming pared 3 bases from V and 6 bases from J, leaving 13 bases between. Here the CDR3 DNA reads TGTGCCAGCAGTTTCGGGGACCCGAGGGATACGCAGTATTTT. Translation gives CASSFGDPRDTQYF.

The table lists this clone with a count of one. The CDR3 coding sequence is TGTGCCATCAGTGACAGGGACGAGCAGTACTTC. Amino acid sequence: CAISDRDEQYF. The chain is built from TRBV10-3 and TRBJ2-7; D might be TRBD1 (5 bases). In germline, CDR1 is ENHRY, CDR2 SYGVKD. The CDR3 has 11 amino acids. The ends were cut back, 3 bases at V and 5 bases at J, with 5 bases in the middle.

The V call is TRBV19, the J call TRBJ1-6; D remains unclear. The ends were cut back, 2 bases at V and 7 bases at J, with 12 bases in the middle. Germline assignment: CDR1 LNHDA and CDR2 SQIVND (reference sequence). CDR3 length equals 15 residues. The CDR3 nucleotides are TGTGCCAGTAGTATAAAGGCCGCGGGGAATTCACCCCTCCACTTT. Amino acids: CASSIKAAGNSPLHF.

This clone was seen only once. The chain employs TRBV25-1 and TRBJ1-1; D gene uncertain. The germline V and J ends were trimmed by 0 bases and 1 base, with 6 bases remaining between them. CDR3 size: 14 residues. Looked up from germline, CDR1 is MGHDK and CDR2 is SYGVNS. The CDR3 bases are TGTGCCAGCAGTGAATATTCTGGGAACACTGAAGCTTTCTTT. Amino acid sequence: CASSEYSGNTEAFF.

DNA of the CDR3: TGTGCCAGCAGTTTAGCCTTGGGAGATACGCAGTATTTT. This codes for CASSLALGDTQYF. V gene TRBV12-3 or TRBV12-4 combines with J gene TRBJ2-3, with D hard to call. V gave up 0 bases and J gave up 5 bases, with 6 bases separating them. The CDR3 totals 13 residues.

The CDR3 DNA sequence: TGTGCCAGCAGTTTGGAACAGAACCTTCAGCCCCAGCATTTT. This translates into CASSLEQNLQPQHF. The gene calls are TRBV28 and TRBJ1-5; no clear D gene. The germline V gene has CDR1 MDHEN and CDR2 SYDVKM. Trimming stripped 3 bases from V and 6 bases from J, with 12 bases between. The CDR3 contains 14 residues.

The chain has TRBV7-8 and TRBJ2-1; 7 bases align to TRBD2. The junction had 13 bases not matched to a gene; V was cut back by 5 bases and J by 9 bases. This CDR3 comprises 15 residues. The germline CDR1 and CDR2 sequences are SGHVS and FQNEAQ. The CDR3 spells CASSPNAGEGAEQFF. The CDR3 coding sequence is TGTGCCAGCAGCCCGAATGCGGGAGAGGGTGCTGAGCAGTTCTTC.

The chain employs TRBV5-4 and TRBJ1-1; weak D call: TRBD1 (5 bases). In germline, CDR1 is SGHNT, CDR2 YYREEE (reference sequence). Trimming shortened V by 6 bases and J by 10 bases, and 25 bases separated the two germline ends. The CDR3 loop spans 15 amino acids. CDR3 nucleotide sequence: TGTGCCAGCAATCGCGGTGGGGCTACCCACTCTGGAGCTTTCTTT. Translated, it gives CASNRGGATHSGAFF.

The chain combines TRBV14 with TRBJ1-3, with D uncertain. CDR3 size: 14 residues. Germline loops: CDR1 SGHDN, CDR2 FVKESK. The germline V and J ends were trimmed by 4 bases and 1 base, with 8 bases remaining between them. CDR3 DNA sequence: TGTGCCAGCAGCCGTTCAGGTTCTGGAAACACCATATATTTT. It codes for CASSRSGSGNTIYF.

The gene calls are TRBV19 and TRBJ1-6, with D unclear. The CDR3 spans 14 residues. CDR1 is LNHDA and CDR2 is SQIVND in the germline V gene (reference sequence). The V and J ends lost 3 bases and 7 bases respectively, with 10 bases between them. As DNA, the CDR3 is TGTGCCAGTAGTATGGCCAGTAAAAATTCACCCCTCCACTTT. Its translation is CASSMASKNSPLHF.

The chain combines TRBV27 with TRBJ2-7; D is perhaps TRBD1 (6 bases). The V end lost 2 bases, the J end lost 3 bases, and 11 bases lay between the germline ends. Looked up from germline, CDR1 is MNHEY and CDR2 is SMNVEV (reference sequence). There are 14 residues in the CDR3. The CDR3 spells CASSLGQTLYEQYF. Written as DNA, the CDR3 is TGTGCCAGCAGTTTAGGACAGACCCTCTACGAGCAGTACTTC.

The CDR3 bases are TGTGCCAGTAGTATAGACAGGGTCAATCAGCCCCAGCATTTT. Amino acids: CASSIDRVNQPQHF. The V call is TRBV19, the J call TRBJ1-5, with TRBD1 as a possible D gene (5 bases). Germline assignment: CDR1 LNHDA and CDR2 SQIVND (reference sequence). V shed 0 bases and J shed 3 bases, with 6 bases lying between them. The CDR3 totals 14 residues. The full variable domain, with the rest looked up from reference TRBV19 and TRBJ1-5, is DGGITQSPKYLFRKEGQNVTLSCEQNLNHDAMYWYRQDPGQGLRLIYYSQIVNDFQKGDIAEGYSVSREKKESFPLTVTSAQKNPTAFYLCASSIDRVNQPQHFGDGTRLSIL.

J is TRBJ2-5 and V is TRBV4-1; TRBD2 matches 7 bases. The CDR3 contains 11 residues. V was pared by 8 bases and J by 5 bases, with 2 bases of the junction left unmatched. CDR1 and CDR2 (germline): MGHRA, YSYEKL. CDR3 in amino acids: CASGREETQYF. The CDR3 nucleotides are TGCGCCAGCGGGAGGGAGGAGACCCAGTACTTC.

The CDR3 DNA sequence: TGTGCCAGCAGTTCACTACTCCCCACAGATACGCAGTATTTT. The encoded protein is CASSSLLPTDTQYF. J is TRBJ2-3 and V is TRBV27, with no clear D. CDR1 and CDR2 (germline): MNHEY, SMNVEV (reference sequence). V gave up 4 bases and J gave up 2 bases, with 10 bases separating them. CDR3 length equals 14 residues.

This chain's CDR3 is CASSQGKGTSSYNEQFF. In DNA, the CDR3 is TGCGCCAGCAGCCAAGGTAAGGGAACGAGCTCCTACAATGAGCAGTTCTTC. The gene calls are TRBV4-1 and TRBJ2-1; D unresolved. This CDR3 has 17 residues. Looked up from germline, CDR1 is MGHRA and CDR2 is YSYEKL. Between the trimmed V and J ends, which lost 1 base and 0 bases, there was a span of 13 bases.

The chain's CDR3 is CASSGTSVTINNEQFF. CDR3 in DNA: TGTGCCAGCAGTGGGACTAGCGTAACGATAAACAATGAGCAGTTCTTC. V gene TRBV2 combines with J gene TRBJ2-1, with 9 bases lining up with TRBD2. This CDR3 is 16 amino acids long. V trimming: 4 bases; J trimming: 5 bases; junction bases outside the gene matches: 9. Germline CDR1 and CDR2: SNHLY and FYNNEI.

The chain employs TRBV7-9 and TRBJ2-3; TRBD2 aligns across 7 bases. There are 17 residues in the CDR3. V trimming: 4 bases; J trimming: 6 bases; junction bases outside the gene matches: 16. Germline CDR1 reads SEHNR; CDR2 reads FQNEAQ (reference sequence). The CDR3 DNA reads TGTGCCAGCAGCTCCTACGTGCAGCGGGGAGGCTTGGATACGCAGTATTTT. This translates into CASSSYVQRGGLDTQYF. The variable domain in full, completed from reference TRBV7-9 and TRBJ2-3, reads DTGVSQNPRHKITKRGQNVTFRCDPISEHNRLYWYRQTLGQGPEFLTYFQNEAQLEKSRLLSDRFSAERPKGSFSTLEIQRTEQGDSAMYLCASSSYVQRGGLDTQYFGPGTRLTVL.

This chain uses TRBV25-1 with TRBJ2-2; 9 bases align to TRBD1. Losses at the gene ends were 8 bases for V and 5 bases for J; bases not matched to a gene: 9. This CDR3 comprises 15 residues. CDR1 and CDR2 from the germline V gene are MGHDK and SYGVNS. The CDR3: CASLGVDRGTGELFF. CDR3 DNA: TGTGCCAGCCTGGGAGTGGACAGGGGAACCGGGGAGCTGTTTTTT.

This clone was seen only once. The rearrangement links TRBV28 to TRBJ2-1; tentative D call: TRBD2 (5 bases). The CDR3 has 12 residues. V lost 2 bases and J lost 8, with 7 bases in between. Germline V gene lookup returns CDR1 MDHEN and CDR2 SYDVKM. This chain's CDR3 is CASSLRRDEQFF. The CDR3 DNA sequence: TGTGCCAGCAGTTTAAGGCGGGATGAGCAGTTCTTC.

The chain uses TRBV5-1 and TRBJ2-1, with 10 bases that match TRBD2. Trimming cost V 0 bases and J 8 bases; bases outside gene matches: 8. The length of the CDR3 is 16 residues. Germline CDR1 SGHRS, CDR2 YFSETQ. CDR3 amino acids: CASSLATTSGNYEQFF. The CDR3 region has the DNA TGCGCCAGCAGCTTGGCCACAACTAGCGGGAACTATGAGCAGTTCTTC.

As DNA, the CDR3 is TGTGCCAGCTCACCGACAGGGGAGTCCTATGGCTACACCTTC. This gives the protein CASSPTGESYGYTF. This chain joins TRBV18 and TRBJ1-2, with TRBD1 matching 8 bases. The CDR3 has 14 residues. Germline trimming cut 3 bases from V and 4 bases from J; bases unmatched to any gene: 4. Germline-derived CDR1 and CDR2 are KGHSH and LQKENI.

This sequence joins TRBV5-6 and TRBJ1-1; the match to TRBD1 covers 7 bases. The CDR3 length is 14 residues. The germline V gene has CDR1 SGHDT and CDR2 YYEEEE. Trimming at V came to 3 bases and at J to 2 bases, leaving 4 bases not matched to a gene. DNA for the CDR3: TGTGCCAGCAGCTCGGGACAGATTAACACTGAAGCTTTCTTT. This gives the protein CASSSGQINTEAFF.